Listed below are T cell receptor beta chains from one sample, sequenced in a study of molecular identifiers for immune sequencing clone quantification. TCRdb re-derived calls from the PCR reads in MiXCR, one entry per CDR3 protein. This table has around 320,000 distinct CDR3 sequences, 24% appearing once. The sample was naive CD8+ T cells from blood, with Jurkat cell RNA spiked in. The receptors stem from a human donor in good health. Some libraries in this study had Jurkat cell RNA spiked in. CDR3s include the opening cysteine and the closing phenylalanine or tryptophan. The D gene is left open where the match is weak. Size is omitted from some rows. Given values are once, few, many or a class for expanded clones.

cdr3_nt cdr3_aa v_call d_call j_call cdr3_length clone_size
TGTGCCAGCAGTTTTACGGGGTTAGGCCTCTACGAGCAGTACTTC CASSFTGLGLYEQYF TRBV27 - TRBJ2-7 15 many
TGTGCCAGCAGTTCGTTACAGGGTGCTTTAACAGATACGCAGTATTTT CASSSLQGALTDTQYF TRBV12-3/TRBV12-4 - TRBJ2-3 16 -
TGCAGCGTATGGGTGGCCACGTCCTCTGGGGCCAACGTCCTGACTTTC CSVWVATSSGANVLTF TRBV29-1 - TRBJ2-6 16 many
TGTGCCAGCTCGCCAGACTATAACAATCAGCCCCAGCATTTT CASSPDYNNQPQHF TRBV28 - TRBJ1-5 14 -
TGCAGCGCGACGGGACTAGCGGGAGTGGAGCAGTACTTC CSATGLAGVEQYF TRBV29-1 TRBD2 TRBJ2-7 13 many
TGTACCAGCAGTCTCACAGGGGGCCCCTACAATGAGCAGTTCTTC CTSSLTGGPYNEQFF TRBV27 TRBD1 TRBJ2-1 15 once
TGCAGCGTTGAAGATCTGACACCTCGGGAGACCCAGTACTTC CSVEDLTPRETQYF TRBV29-1 - TRBJ2-5 14 many
TGCGCCGGCAGAAGACAGGATAGCAATCAGCCCCAGCATTTT CAGRRQDSNQPQHF TRBV6-2/TRBV6-3 - TRBJ1-5 14 -
TGTGCCAGCAGTTACGGTCAGGCTTCCTACGAGCAGTACTTC CASSYGQASYEQYF TRBV6-5 - TRBJ2-7 14 few
TGTGCCTGGAGTGAGGGGGGCGGAGGGGACATTCAGTACTTC CAWSEGGGGDIQYF TRBV30 - TRBJ2-4 14 few
TGCGCCCGCAGCCAATTCTTGGGAGAATACGCGCAGTACTTC CARSQFLGEYAQYF TRBV4-3 - TRBJ2-7 14 -
TGCAGTGCTAGGGGTCAGACTAATTCCTACGAGCAGTACTTC CSARGQTNSYEQYF TRBV20-1 - TRBJ2-7 14 -
TGTGCCAGCAGCTTAGTATCGACATGGGGTTCACCCCTCCACTTT CASSLVSTWGSPLHF TRBV7-9 - TRBJ1-6 15 many
TGTGCCAGCAGCAAAGCGGGCAACGAGCAGTACTTC CASSKAGNEQYF TRBV7-8 - TRBJ2-7 12 -
TGTGCCAGCAGTTACTGGAGCGGGGGAGAAAGGGATGAGCAGTTCTTC CASSYWSGGERDEQFF TRBV6-5 TRBD2 TRBJ2-1 16 -
TGTGCCAGCAGCTTAAATCCGCGGAACCAAGAGACCCAGTACTTC CASSLNPRNQETQYF TRBV5-4 - TRBJ2-5 15 few
TGCGCCAGCAGCCAAGATCTTCCAGCGGGAGGGCACAATGAGCAGTTCTTC CASSQDLPAGGHNEQFF TRBV4-3 TRBD2 TRBJ2-1 17 -
TGTGCCAGCAGGCGGGAGCTTGTCACAGATACGCAGTATTTT CASRRELVTDTQYF TRBV27 TRBD2 TRBJ2-3 14 many
TGTGCCAGCAGCCAAGCGGGCGGGGGGCCCTCTTTGGATACGCAGTATTTT CASSQAGGGPSLDTQYF TRBV3-1 TRBD2 TRBJ2-3 17 -
TGTGCCAGCAGCTCAAGCGCCTACAATGAGCAGTTCTTC CASSSSAYNEQFF TRBV7-2 - TRBJ2-1 13 many
TGCGCCAGCAGCTTTGCGGGACAGTCCACAGATACGCAGTATTTT CASSFAGQSTDTQYF TRBV5-1 - TRBJ2-3 15 many
TGCAGTGCCAAGGGGACAGCGAACACCGGGGAGCTGTTTTTT CSAKGTANTGELFF TRBV20-1 TRBD1 TRBJ2-2 14 few
TGTGCCAGCAGTTTAAGCGGGGGGTTCACAGATACGCAGTATTTT CASSLSGGFTDTQYF TRBV27 TRBD2 TRBJ2-3 15 few
TGCGCCAGCAGCCAAGATGTTTCCCTCGGACTAGCGGAGTTTTACGAGCAGTACTTC CASSQDVSLGLAEFYEQYF TRBV4-3 TRBD2 TRBJ2-7 19 few
TGTGCCAGCAGTGTATACAAGAACACCGGGGAGCTGTTTTTT CASSVYKNTGELFF TRBV12-3/TRBV12-4 - TRBJ2-2 14 few
TGTGCCAGCAGTTTAGGGCCTAGGGCCCCCCAAGAGACCCAGTACTTC CASSLGPRAPQETQYF TRBV28 - TRBJ2-5 16 -
TGTGCCAGCAGTTTAGGGTCAGGGGACTATGGCTACACCTTC CASSLGSGDYGYTF TRBV27 - TRBJ1-2 14 -
TGTGCCAGCAGCCCGGGACTAGCGGGGGCTTGCGGGCAGTACTTC CASSPGLAGACGQYF TRBV12-3/TRBV12-4 TRBD2 TRBJ2-7 15 -
TGCGCCAGCAGCCCATCCTTACGTTATCCTGAAGCTTTCTTT CASSPSLRYPEAFF TRBV4-1 - TRBJ1-1 14 few
TGTGCCGCGGGACAGGGGTCTGAAGCTTTCTTT CAAGQGSEAFF TRBV25-1 TRBD1 TRBJ1-1 11 few
TGCGCCAGCAGCCGCGACAGTACCTCCTACGAGCAGTACTTC CASSRDSTSYEQYF TRBV4-3 - TRBJ2-7 14 few
TGTGCCAGCCCCAAGGTCTCTCCGGGACAGGGGAGGCAAGAGACCCAGTACTTC CASPKVSPGQGRQETQYF TRBV28 TRBD1 TRBJ2-5 18 few
TGTGCCAGCAGTTTAATTCCTAGCAATCAGCCCCAGCATTTT CASSLIPSNQPQHF TRBV27 - TRBJ1-5 14 few
TGTGCCAGCAGCTTGGACAGGACAGGGATGTCCCCTAACTATGGCTACACCTTC CASSLDRTGMSPNYGYTF TRBV7-8 TRBD1 TRBJ1-2 18 many
TGTGCCAGCACCCTAGGAGCCGGCGAGACCCAGTACTTC CASTLGAGETQYF TRBV7-9 - TRBJ2-5 13 many
TGTGCCAGCAGCCCGATCGGAGGGGGGCGAGATACGCAGTATTTT CASSPIGGGRDTQYF TRBV7-9 - TRBJ2-3 15 -
TGTGCCAGCACCCAACTGGCTTACAGACTAGCGGGGGACACCTCTGGGGCCAACGTCCTGACTTTC CASTQLAYRLAGDTSGANVLTF TRBV7-2 TRBD2 TRBJ2-6 22 -
TGTGCCAGCAGCCCTAACAGAAATGGCTACACCTTC CASSPNRNGYTF TRBV12-3/TRBV12-4 - TRBJ1-2 12 few
TGTACCAGCACCCTCGGAGCGGGATTAGGCTACGAGCAGTACTTC CTSTLGAGLGYEQYF TRBV28 TRBD2 TRBJ2-7 15 few
TGTGCCAGCAGCTTGGGAGTGGGGGCGAGGACTGAAGCTTTCTTT CASSLGVGARTEAFF TRBV5-4 - TRBJ1-1 15 many
TGTGCCAGCAGCCAAACCGAGGGGCGGGATCGGGAGCTGTTTTTT CASSQTEGRDRELFF TRBV12-3/TRBV12-4 - TRBJ2-2 15 few
TGTGCCACCAGTGATTCCAGACAGGGGAAGGGTAAGGAGCAGTACTTC CATSDSRQGKGKEQYF TRBV24-1 TRBD1 TRBJ2-7 16 many
TGCGCCAGCAGCTTTTCTGGGTGGGCAGCGGGCACAGATACGCAGTATTTT CASSFSGWAAGTDTQYF TRBV5-1 - TRBJ2-3 17 -
TGCGCCAGCAGCGCGGGAAGGGCGACTAGCACAGATACGCAGTATTTT CASSAGRATSTDTQYF TRBV5-1 - TRBJ2-3 16 many
TGCAGTGCTAGAGACGAAGGACGAGAGCAGTTCTTC CSARDEGREQFF TRBV20-1 - TRBJ2-1 12 -